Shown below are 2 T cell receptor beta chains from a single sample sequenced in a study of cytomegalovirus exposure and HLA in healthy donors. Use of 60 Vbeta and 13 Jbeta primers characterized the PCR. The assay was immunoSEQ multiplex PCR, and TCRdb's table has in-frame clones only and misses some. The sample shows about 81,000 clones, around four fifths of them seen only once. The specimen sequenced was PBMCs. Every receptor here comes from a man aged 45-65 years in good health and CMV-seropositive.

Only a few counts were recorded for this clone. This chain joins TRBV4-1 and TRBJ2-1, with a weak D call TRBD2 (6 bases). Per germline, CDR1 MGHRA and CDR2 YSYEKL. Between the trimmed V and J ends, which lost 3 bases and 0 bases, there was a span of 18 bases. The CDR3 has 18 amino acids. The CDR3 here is CASSQGPLRESSYNEQFF. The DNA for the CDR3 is TGCGCCAGCAGCCAGGGTCCCCTCCGGGAGAGCTCCTACAATGAGCAGTTCTTC.

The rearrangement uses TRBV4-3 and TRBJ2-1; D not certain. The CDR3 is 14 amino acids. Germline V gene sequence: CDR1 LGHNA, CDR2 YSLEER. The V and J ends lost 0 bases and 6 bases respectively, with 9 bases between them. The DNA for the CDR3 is TGCGCCAGCAGCCAAGATAGTAGCACCAATGAGCAGTTCTTC. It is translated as CASSQDSSTNEQFF.